This T cell receptor (beta chain) came from a study of CD8+ T cells in alopecia areata. Broader study findings: Among the top 100, expanded CD8+ clones were significantly decreased by tofacitinib, as was scalp clonality. It was lesional scalp, especially alopecia totalis/universalis, that showed higher clonality than normal scalp. The study found TCR sharing across patients less clear than in mice, possibly for HLA reasons. In scalp and blood during tofacitinib, many expanded lesional clones persisted.

V gave up 4 bases and J gave up 2 bases; unmatched junction bases: 4. This CDR3 contains 16 residues. CDR1 is SNHLY and CDR2 is FYNNEI in the germline V gene. RNA was isolated and reverse transcribed to cDNA, the sequencing template. Assay: immunoSEQ multiplex PCR; the TCRdb copy retains only in-frame clones and omits some. The table lists 3,500 to 5,500 clones, roughly 60% of them singletons. As concerns this clone: The target antigen is unknown.

Documented treatment: oral pan-JAK inhibitor, 5-10 mg twice daily. Peripheral blood, together with lesional scalp punch biopsies, was collected from alopecia areata patients. This clonotype was sampled from a human donor with alopecia areata. The genes are TRBV2 and TRBJ2-1, with 11 bases matching TRBD2. The material sequenced was skin, taken at roughly week 36, from a patient treated with tofacitinib. The CDR3 DNA follows: TGTGCCAGCAGTGGAATAGCGGGAGGGACCTACAATGAGCAGTTCTTC. Its protein is CASSGIAGGTYNEQFF.